This T cell receptor beta chain comes out of a study of radiotherapy plus CTLA-4 blockade in lung cancer. Whole-study context: Disease control reached roughly 33%, with objective responses in over 15%.

On this clone itself: Antigen unknown.

Assay used: immunoSEQ multiplex PCR; TCRdb lists only in-frame clones, some missing. The repertoire has approximately 82,000 clones, over 80% of them found once; the top ten carry less than 15%. The study, taken as a whole, reports: TCR clones of tumor origin grew in blood after radiotherapy plus ipilimumab. Among reported predictors of response, early blood T cell clone dynamics with interferon-beta performed best.

J gave up 0 bases and V 9 bases, and 4 bases lay outside the gene matches. The V gene's germline CDR1 is MNHEY and CDR2 SMNVEV (reference sequence). The CDR3 contains 14 residues. V usage is TRBV27 and J usage is TRBJ2-5; 10 nucleotides align to TRBD2. The TCR comes from a human donor with non-small cell lung cancer that progressed on radiotherapy plus ipilimumab. The sample was peripheral blood, taken from a patient treated with radiotherapy plus ipilimumab. The CDR3 nucleotides read TGTGCCAGTCGAGCGGGGGGGTACCAAGAGACCCAGTACTTC. Translation: CASRAGGYQETQYF.